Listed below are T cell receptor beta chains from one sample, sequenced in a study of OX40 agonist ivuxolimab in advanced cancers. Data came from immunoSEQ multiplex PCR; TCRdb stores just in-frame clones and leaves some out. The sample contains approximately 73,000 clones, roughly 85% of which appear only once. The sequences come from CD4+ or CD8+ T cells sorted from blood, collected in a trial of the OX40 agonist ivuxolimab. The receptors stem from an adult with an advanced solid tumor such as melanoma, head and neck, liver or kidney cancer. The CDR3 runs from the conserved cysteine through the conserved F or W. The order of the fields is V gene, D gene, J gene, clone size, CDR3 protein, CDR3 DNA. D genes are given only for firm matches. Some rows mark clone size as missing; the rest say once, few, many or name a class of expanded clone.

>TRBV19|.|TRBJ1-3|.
CASSIGGSLVSGNTIYF
TGTGCCAGTAGTATAGGGGGCAGTCTCGTCTCTGGAAACACCATATATTTT
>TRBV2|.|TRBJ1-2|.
CASSPRSGYTF
TGTGCCAGCAGTCCCCGTAGCGGCTACACCTTC
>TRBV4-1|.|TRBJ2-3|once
CASSQGGAGPSTDTQYF
TGCGCCAGCAGCCAAGGAGGGGCAGGCCCTAGCACAGATACGCAGTATTTT
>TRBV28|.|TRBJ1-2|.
CASSSPRGSQANYGYTF
TGTGCCAGCAGTTCGCCTCGGGGATCCCAAGCTAACTATGGCTACACCTTC
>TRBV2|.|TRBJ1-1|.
CASTDRTMNTEAFF
TGTGCCAGCACCGACCGAACCATGAACACTGAAGCTTTCTTT
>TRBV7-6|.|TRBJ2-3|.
CASSPWESSTDTQYF
TGTGCCAGCAGCCCGTGGGAAAGTAGCACAGATACGCAGTATTTT
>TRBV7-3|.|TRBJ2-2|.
CASSPLSDGELFF
TGTGCCAGCAGCCCATTAAGTGACGGGGAGCTGTTTTTT
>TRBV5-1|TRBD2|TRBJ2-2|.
CASSWGGLAGGVTGELFF
TGCGCCAGCAGCTGGGGCGGACTAGCGGGGGGTGTCACCGGGGAGCTGTTTTTT
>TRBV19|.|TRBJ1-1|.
CASRAGQGLGTEAFF
TGTGCCAGTAGGGCAGGGCAGGGGTTGGGCACTGAAGCTTTCTTT
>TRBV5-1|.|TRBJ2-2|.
CASSLAGPNTGELFF
TGCGCCAGCAGCTTGGCCGGGCCTAACACCGGGGAGCTGTTTTTT
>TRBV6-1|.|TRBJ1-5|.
CASSGVGGVNQPQHF
TGTGCCAGCAGTGGCGTCGGGGGCGTTAATCAGCCCCAGCATTTT
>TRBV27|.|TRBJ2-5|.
CASRPLVGNQETQYF
TGTGCCAGCAGACCCCTAGTGGGGAACCAAGAGACCCAGTACTTC
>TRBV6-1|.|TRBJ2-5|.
CASSTHLRGRETQYF
TGTGCCAGCAGTACCCACCTCCGGGGACGAGAGACCCAGTACTTC
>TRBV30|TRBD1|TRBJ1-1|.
CAWSGQGTTEAFF
TGTGCCTGGAGTGGACAGGGAACGACTGAAGCTTTCTTT
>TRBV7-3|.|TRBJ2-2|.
CASSLTGGMGTGELFF
TGTGCCAGCAGCTTAACGGGGGGCATGGGCACCGGGGAGCTGTTTTTT
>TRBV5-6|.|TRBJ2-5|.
CASSKPDIPGTQYF
TGTGCCAGCTCAAAACCTGACATCCCGGGGACCCAGTACTTC
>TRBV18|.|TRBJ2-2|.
CASSARQTNTGELFF
TGTGCCAGCTCAGCTAGACAGACGAACACCGGGGAGCTGTTTTTT
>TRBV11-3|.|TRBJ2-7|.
CASSLGPIPAYEQYF
TGTGCCAGCAGCTTAGGGCCGATCCCGGCCTACGAGCAGTACTTC
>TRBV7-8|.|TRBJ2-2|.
CASSMGRSNTGELFF
TGTGCCAGCAGCATGGGACGGTCGAACACCGGGGAGCTGTTTTTT
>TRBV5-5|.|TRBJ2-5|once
CASSRNQETQYF
TGTGCCAGCAGCCGTAACCAAGAGACCCAGTACTTC
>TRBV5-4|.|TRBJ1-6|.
CASSFKQGINSPLHF
TGTGCCAGCAGCTTCAAGCAGGGGATTAATTCACCCCTCCACTTT
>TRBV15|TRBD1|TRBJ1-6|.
CATSRDRAYNSPLHF
TGTGCCACCAGCAGGGACAGGGCATATAATTCACCCCTCCACTTT
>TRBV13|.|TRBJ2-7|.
CASSLNLFYEQYF
TGTGCCAGCAGCTTAAATCTCTTCTACGAGCAGTACTTC
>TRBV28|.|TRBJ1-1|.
CASRDAPNTEAFF
TGTGCCAGCAGGGATGCCCCGAACACTGAAGCTTTCTTT
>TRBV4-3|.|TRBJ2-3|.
CASSQEGVRADTQYF
TGCGCCAGCAGCCAAGAGGGGGTGAGAGCAGATACGCAGTATTTT
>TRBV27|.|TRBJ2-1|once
CASSLNPHLNEQFF
TGTGCCAGCAGCTTGAATCCCCACCTCAATGAGCAGTTCTTC
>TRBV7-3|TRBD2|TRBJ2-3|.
CASSPGTSGGSSTDTQYF
TGTGCCAGCAGCCCGGGGACTAGCGGGGGCTCTAGCACAGATACGCAGTATTTT
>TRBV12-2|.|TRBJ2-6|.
CASRSLSWGANVLTF
TGTGCAAGTCGCTCACTTAGTTGGGGGGCCAACGTCCTGACTTTC
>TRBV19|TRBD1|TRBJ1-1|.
CASSLYRGLVKSTEAFF
TGTGCCAGTAGTCTCTACAGGGGGCTGGTCAAGAGCACTGAAGCTTTCTTT
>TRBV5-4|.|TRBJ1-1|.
CASSLGVRDWVDTEAFF
TGTGCCAGCAGCTTGGGAGTCAGGGATTGGGTTGACACTGAAGCTTTCTTT
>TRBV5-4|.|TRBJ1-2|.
CASSLVGGGSYDGYTF
TGTGCCAGCAGCTTGGTCGGAGGCGGTAGCTATGATGGCTACACCTTC
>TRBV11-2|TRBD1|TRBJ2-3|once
CASSLVQGGSDTQYF
TGTGCCAGCAGCTTAGTACAGGGGGGTTCAGATACGCAGTATTTT
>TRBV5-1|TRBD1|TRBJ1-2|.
CASSLDREAYGYTF
TGCGCCAGCAGCCTGGACAGGGAAGCCTATGGCTACACCTTC
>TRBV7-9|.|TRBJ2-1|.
CASTTLGGGPGEQFF
TGTGCCAGCACCACTCTGGGGGGAGGCCCGGGTGAGCAGTTCTTC
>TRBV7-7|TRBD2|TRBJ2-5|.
CASSPGLAGTQETQYF
TGTGCCAGCAGCCCGGGGCTAGCGGGCACCCAAGAGACCCAGTACTTC
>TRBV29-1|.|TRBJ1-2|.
CSVEYLGAGYGYTF
TGCAGCGTTGAATACCTCGGAGCAGGGTATGGCTACACCTTC
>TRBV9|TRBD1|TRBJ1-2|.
CASSVEMSGTAYGYTF
TGTGCCAGCAGCGTAGAGATGTCAGGGACAGCCTATGGCTACACCTTC
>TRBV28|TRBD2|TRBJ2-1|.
CASSSFSRGGDYNEQFF
TGTGCCAGCAGCTCATTTTCCCGGGGGGGAGACTACAATGAGCAGTTCTTC
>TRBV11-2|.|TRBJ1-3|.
CASSPWGGSGNTIYF
TGTGCCAGCAGCCCATGGGGCGGCTCTGGAAACACCATATATTTT
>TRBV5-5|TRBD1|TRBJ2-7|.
CASSLGDRGGYEQYF
TGTGCCAGCAGCTTGGGGGACAGGGGCGGCTACGAGCAGTACTTC
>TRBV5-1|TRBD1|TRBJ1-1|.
CASSSTGGPEAFF
TGCGCCAGCAGCTCCACAGGGGGCCCTGAAGCTTTCTTT
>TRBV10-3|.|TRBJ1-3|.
CAIREQGDGNTIYF
TGTGCCATCAGAGAACAGGGAGACGGAAACACCATATATTTT
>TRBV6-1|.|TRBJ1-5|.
CASSGRQGQPQHF
TGTGCCAGCAGTGGGCGCCAGGGTCAGCCCCAGCATTTT
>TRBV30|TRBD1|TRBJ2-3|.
CAWSGQGIVRDTQYF
TGTGCCTGGAGCGGACAGGGGATTGTTAGAGATACGCAGTATTTT
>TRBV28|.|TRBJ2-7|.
CASYPAAADEQYF
TGTGCCAGTTACCCGGCGGCAGCCGACGAGCAGTACTTC
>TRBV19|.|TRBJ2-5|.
CASSRSAAVQETQYF
TGTGCCAGTAGTAGAAGTGCGGCCGTCCAAGAGACCCAGTACTTC
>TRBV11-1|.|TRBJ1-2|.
CASSPNSPGLSGYTF
TGTGCCAGCAGCCCCAATTCCCCAGGGCTGAGTGGCTACACCTTC
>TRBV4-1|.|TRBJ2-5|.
CASSAGGRETQYF
TGCGCCAGCAGTGCAGGTGGCAGGGAGACCCAGTACTTC
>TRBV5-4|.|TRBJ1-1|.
CASSSGTGNTEAFF
TGTGCCAGCAGCTCCGGGACGGGGAACACTGAAGCTTTCTTT
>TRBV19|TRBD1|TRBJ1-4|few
CASSRQGDVEKLFF
TGTGCCAGTAGTAGACAGGGGGACGTTGAAAAACTGTTTTTT
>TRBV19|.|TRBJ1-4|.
CASSIARHVSEKLFF
TGTGCCAGTAGTATAGCGAGACATGTATCTGAAAAACTGTTTTTT
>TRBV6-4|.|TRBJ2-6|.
CASSEDSGANVLTF
TGTGCCAGCAGTGAAGATTCTGGGGCCAACGTCCTGACTTTC
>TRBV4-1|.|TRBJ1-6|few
CASSLRPGSSYNSPLHF
TGCGCCAGCAGCCTCCGACCAGGGAGCTCCTATAATTCACCCCTCCACTTT
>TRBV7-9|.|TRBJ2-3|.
CASHRSRNTDTQYF
TGTGCCAGCCACAGGTCGAGGAACACAGATACGCAGTATTTT